This passage covers 24 T cell receptor beta chains from one sample sequenced in a study of T-cell memory formation after mild COVID-19. MiXCR, run by TCRdb on the 5' RACE reads, gives a single entry per CDR3 protein. The sample contains over 120,000 distinct CDR3 sequences, around 27% of which appear only once. The sample consisted of PBMCs or a T cell subset sorted from them (not recorded which). The receptor set was obtained from an adult woman who had mild COVID-19 (a few samples of this study predate the infection). Cell type and time point are not known.

This chain links TRBV6-5 with TRBJ2-6, with no clear D. The CDR3 length is 21 residues. CDR1 is MNHEY and CDR2 is SVGAGI in the germline V gene. V was clipped by 2 bases and J by 0 bases, with 23 bases between them. CDR3 loop: CASSYLVGRKAPYSGANVLTF. CDR3 bases: TGTGCCAGCAGTTACCTCGTAGGACGGAAAGCACCCTACTCTGGGGCCAACGTCCTGACTTTC.

This clonotype was observed once. The rearrangement uses TRBV12-3 or TRBV12-4 and TRBJ2-1; 11 nucleotides align to TRBD2. The CDR3 length is 18 residues. V lost 5 bases to trimming and J lost 5 bases; unmatched junction nucleotides: 14. In DNA form, the CDR3 reads TGTGCCAGCAGTCCCCTTCTGACTAGCGGGATACACCACAATGAGCAGTTCTTC. Its protein product is CASSPLLTSGIHHNEQFF.

This clonotype is a singleton in its sample. The chain joins TRBV9 to TRBJ1-1; D might be TRBD1 (5 bases). Deletions cut 2 bases from V and 5 bases from J, with 7 bases between. This CDR3 spans 12 amino acids. Per germline, CDR1 SGDLS and CDR2 YYNGEE. CDR3 loop: CASSVGDTEAFF. CDR3 nucleotide sequence: TGTGCCAGCAGCGTGGGGGATACTGAAGCTTTCTTT.

There are a few counts of this clonotype. The rearrangement joins TRBV7-9 to TRBJ1-2; unclear D gene. Germline lookup yields CDR1 SEHNR and CDR2 FQNEAQ (reference sequence). With 1 base removed from V and 5 bases from J, the gap between germline ends came to 11 bases. There are 14 residues in the CDR3. CDR3 bases: TGTGCCAGCAGCTTAGAAACCTGGCGATATGGCTACACCTTC. Protein product: CASSLETWRYGYTF.

V and J are TRBV18 and TRBJ2-1; no definite D call. The CDR3 is made up of 16 amino acids. Deletions cut 6 bases from V and 0 bases from J, with 15 bases between. The germline V gene has CDR1 KGHSH and CDR2 LQKENI. In DNA, the CDR3 is TGTGCCAGCTCGGGCCAAGCGCAATCCTCCTACAATGAGCAGTTCTTC. Its protein is CASSGQAQSSYNEQFF.

This clonotype has a handful of counts. This chain uses TRBV7-9 with TRBJ1-5, with D perhaps matching TRBD1 (6 bases). V was pared by 1 base and J by 11 bases, with 18 bases between. The CDR3 totals 15 residues. Germline lookup yields CDR1 SEHNR and CDR2 FQNEAQ (reference sequence). The CDR3 nucleotides read TGTGCCAGCAGCTTAGTTGGGCAGGGGATTGGGACCCAGCATTTT. Translating it yields CASSLVGQGIGTQHF.

The genes are TRBV7-9 and TRBJ1-1, with 8 bases aligning to TRBD1. The CDR3 length is 18 residues. Trimming at V came to 5 bases and at J to 3 bases, leaving 17 bases not matched to a gene. The germline gives CDR1 SEHNR, CDR2 FQNEAQ (reference sequence). CDR3 nucleotides: TGTGCCAGCAGCCCAACGGGGGACAGGCCCACCGGGGACACTGAAGCTTTCTTT. Protein: CASSPTGDRPTGDTEAFF. Variable domain in full (rest from reference TRBV7-9 and TRBJ1-1): DTGVSQNPRHKITKRGQNVTFRCDPISEHNRLYWYRQTLGQGPEFLTYFQNEAQLEKSRLLSDRFSAERPKGSFSTLEIQRTEQGDSAMYLCASSPTGDRPTGDTEAFFGQGTRLTVV.

This chain joins TRBV10-3 and TRBJ2-3, with 9 bases aligning to TRBD2. V lost 6 bases, J lost 2 bases, and 3 bases stayed unmatched. The CDR3 length is 14 residues. CDR1 ENHRY and CDR2 SYGVKD come from the germline V gene. The DNA for the CDR3 is TGTGCCATCAGGACTAGCGGATCCACAGATACGCAGTATTTT. Amino acids: CAIRTSGSTDTQYF.

V is TRBV9 and J is TRBJ2-5; D not resolved. The CDR3 has 15 amino acids. Trimming shortened V by 0 bases and J by 4 bases, and 13 bases separated the two germline ends. Germline CDR1 is SGDLS and CDR2 is YYNGEE. The CDR3 bases are TGTGCCAGCAGCGTAGTTGGCAATAAGGGAGAGACCCAGTACTTC. Its translation: CASSVVGNKGETQYF.

This clonotype was observed a handful of times. The chain has TRBV3-1 and TRBJ2-3; 13 bases align to TRBD2. This CDR3 region has 18 residues. The germline V gene encodes CDR1 LGHDT and CDR2 YNNKEL (reference sequence). The V segment lost 6 bases and the J segment 0 bases; nucleotides outside the gene matches: 9. The CDR3 bases are TGTGCCAGCAGTCCTGGACTAGCGGGGGCGGTTAGCACAGATACGCAGTATTTT. Residues: CASSPGLAGAVSTDTQYF.

CDR3 in DNA: TGTGCCAGCAGTTTGCGGGCAGGGCCCCCTGAAGCTTTCTTT. This translates into CASSLRAGPPEAFF. The V call is TRBV27, the J call TRBJ1-1; D is perhaps TRBD1 (5 bases). Germline CDR1 reads MNHEY; CDR2 reads SMNVEV (reference sequence). Trimming left V 3 bases short and J 6 bases short, with 14 bases between. This CDR3 contains 14 residues.

This clonotype was counted only a few times. The chain carries TRBV2 and TRBJ2-3, with 7 bases aligning to TRBD2. The germline CDR1 and CDR2 sequences are SNHLY and FYNNEI. Germline trimming cut 4 bases from V and 0 bases from J; bases unmatched to any gene: 4. The CDR3 is 15 residues long. CDR3 region: CASSGRDYSTDTQYF. The CDR3 DNA is TGTGCCAGCAGTGGGAGGGACTATAGCACAGATACGCAGTATTTT.

This chain uses TRBV4-3 with TRBJ1-1; D is uncertain. This CDR3 is built from 16 residues. The V gene lost 4 bases and the J gene lost 4 bases, with 19 bases spanning the gap. Per germline, CDR1 LGHNA and CDR2 YSLEER. CDR3 protein: CASSLGGGGLGTEAFF. The CDR3 coding sequence is TGCGCCAGCAGCCTCGGTGGAGGCGGGCTCGGCACTGAAGCTTTCTTT.

This clonotype has only a few counts. The chain is built from TRBV20-1 and TRBJ2-3; 16 nucleotides line up with TRBD2. The germline V gene encodes CDR1 DFQATT and CDR2 SNEGSKA (reference sequence). This CDR3 has 18 residues. Germline trimming cut 1 base from V and 2 bases from J; bases unmatched to any gene: 6. CDR3 sequence reads: CSARGGLAGGPYTDTQYF. The CDR3 nucleotides are TGCAGTGCTAGAGGGGGACTAGCGGGAGGGCCATACACAGATACGCAGTATTTT.

The chain joins TRBV27 to TRBJ2-2, with D uncertain. The CDR3 runs to 14 residues. Germline V gene sequence: CDR1 MNHEY, CDR2 SMNVEV (reference sequence). The V and J ends lost 4 bases and 3 bases respectively, with 9 bases between them. Here the CDR3 DNA reads TGTGCCAGCAGTTGGGCCCATCACACCGGGGAGCTGTTTTTT. Translating it yields CASSWAHHTGELFF.

There are a few counts of this clonotype. V is TRBV5-1 and J is TRBJ2-7, with D possibly being TRBD1 (6 bases). The germline V gene has CDR1 SGHRS and CDR2 YFSETQ. Between the trimmed V and J ends, which lost 1 base and 7 bases, there was a span of 12 bases. This CDR3 is 13 amino acids long. The CDR3 loop reads CASSLNRDREQYF. The CDR3, as DNA: TGCGCCAGCAGCTTGAACAGGGATCGAGAGCAGTACTTC.

This rearrangement joins TRBV20-1 to TRBJ1-3, with a weak D call TRBD1 (5 bases). Germline CDR1 is DFQATT and CDR2 is SNEGSKA (reference sequence). This CDR3 has 17 residues. Trimming pared 0 bases from V and 2 bases from J, leaving 17 bases between. Here the CDR3 DNA reads TGCAGTGCTAGAGACTCAGGGCCCGGGAGTGCTGGAAACACCATATATTTT. Amino acid sequence: CSARDSGPGSAGNTIYF.

V and J are TRBV9 and TRBJ2-1; tentative D call: TRBD2 (7 bases). V was cut by 0 bases and J by 8 bases, with 12 bases left in between. The CDR3 has 14 amino acids. Germline CDR1 reads SGDLS; CDR2 reads YYNGEE. The CDR3 loop is CASSVGGGGDEQFF. In nucleotides, the CDR3 is TGTGCCAGCAGCGTAGGAGGGGGGGGCGATGAGCAGTTCTTC.

The chain recombines TRBV29-1 with TRBJ2-3; 10 nucleotides line up with TRBD2. CDR1 is SQVTM and CDR2 is ANQGSEA in the germline V gene. V shed 0 bases and J 3 bases; nucleotides not matched to a gene: 9. The length of the CDR3 is 17 residues. CDR3 bases: TGCAGCGTTGAAGAAGGAAGGCTAGCGGGAGTAACAGATACGCAGTATTTT. Amino acids: CSVEEGRLAGVTDTQYF.

The chain has TRBV12-3 or TRBV12-4 and TRBJ2-5; possibly TRBD1 for D (5 bases). This CDR3 region has 16 residues. Trimming pared 4 bases from V and 1 base from J, leaving 16 bases between. The DNA for the CDR3 is TGTGCCAGCAGTTCCCAAGGGGCATACTCCCAAGAGACCCAGTACTTC. This encodes CASSSQGAYSQETQYF.

The J gene is TRBJ2-1, the V gene TRBV6-2 or TRBV6-3; no definite D call. The germline CDR1 and CDR2 sequences are MNHEY and SVGEGT. This CDR3 spans 13 amino acids. V was pared by 6 bases and J by 7 bases, with 13 bases between. The CDR3 DNA is TGTGCCAGCAGGACGACCCCCCTAAATGAGCAGTTCTTC. This codes for CASRTTPLNEQFF.

This clonotype was detected only a few times. The chain uses TRBV20-1 and TRBJ1-1, with D possibly matching TRBD1 (6 bases). Trimming shortened V by 3 bases and J by 4 bases, and 15 bases separated the two germline ends. The V gene's germline CDR1 is DFQATT and CDR2 SNEGSKA (reference sequence). The CDR3 totals 14 residues. The CDR3 sequence: CSARGGPSVTEAFF. CDR3 DNA sequence: TGCAGTGCTAGGGGGGGGCCCTCGGTCACTGAAGCTTTCTTT.

The chain is built from TRBV12-3 or TRBV12-4 and TRBJ2-7, with D perhaps given as TRBD1 or TRBD2 (5 bases each). The CDR3 runs to 14 residues. Between the trimmed V and J ends, which lost 6 bases and 6 bases, there was a span of 18 bases. CDR3 in amino acids: CASSRRYLRGEQYV. The CDR3 nucleotides are TGTGCCAGCAGCAGAAGGTACCTGAGGGGCGAGCAGTACGTC.

The chain has TRBV6-1 and TRBJ1-3; 10 positions agree with TRBD1. V trimming: 6 bases; J trimming: 11 bases; junction bases outside the gene matches: 10. Germline V gene data show CDR1 as MNHNS and CDR2 as SASEGT. The CDR3 is made up of 14 amino acids. CDR3 sequence reads: CASSGDRGLVAIYF. In DNA form, the CDR3 reads TGTGCCAGCAGCGGGGACAGGGGACTTGTCGCCATATATTTT.